The 24 T cell receptor beta chains given below trace back to one sample, sequenced in a study of T cells expressing NK-cell markers. TCRdb reprocessed the 5' RACE reads and keeps a single row for each CDR3 protein, giving no DNA. The repertoire table contains some 390,000 distinct CDR3 sequences. The specimen was blood T cells: a sorted CD56 or NKG2C T cell subset, CD4+ or CD8+ T cells, or bulk PBMC T cells (not recorded which). All receptors derive from a woman aged 45 to 65 in good health.

This chain uses TRBV20-1 with TRBJ1-5; TCRdb returns TRBD1, unconfirmable since there is no DNA. Germline CDR1 is DFQATT and CDR2 is SNEGSKA (reference sequence). The CDR3 sequence is 13 residues long. This chain's CDR3 is CSARDGGGGPQHF.

This chain links TRBV6-1 with TRBJ1-2. This CDR3 spans 11 amino acids. Germline CDR1 and CDR2: MNHNS and SASEGT. The CDR3 spells CASGSNYGYTF.

V and J are TRBV12-3 or TRBV12-4 and TRBJ2-7; the D call of TRBD2 rests on TCRdb alone, since no DNA is present to check it. CDR3 size: 13 residues. The CDR3 spells CASSWTSPYEQYF.

This chain connects TRBV20-1 to TRBJ1-4; TCRdb indicates TRBD1, and absent DNA this call remains unverified. This CDR3 is 14 amino acids long. Looked up from germline, CDR1 is DFQATT and CDR2 is SNEGSKA (reference sequence). This CDR3 is CSARDRTGDGKLFF.

V gene TRBV12-3 or TRBV12-4 combines with J gene TRBJ1-1. The CDR3 covers 14 residues. CDR3 sequence: CASSSTRGDTEAFF.

The rearrangement joins TRBV20-1 to TRBJ1-2. This CDR3 comprises 15 residues. Germline V CDR1 and CDR2: DFQATT, SNEGSKA (reference sequence). CDR3 amino acids: CSARWTTRDNYGYTF.

The chain uses TRBV10-3 and TRBJ2-1; no DNA is available, so the TRBD2 call from TCRdb remains unchecked. The CDR3 consists of 15 residues. Germline V gene data show CDR1 as ENHRY and CDR2 as SYGVKD. The CDR3 spells CAIRQGDSLYNEQFF.

V is TRBV2 and J is TRBJ2-3; TCRdb reports TRBD2, a call that lacks DNA to check it against. Germline CDR1 is SNHLY and CDR2 is FYNNEI. The CDR3 sequence is 14 residues long. CDR3 sequence reads: CASSETSGGVAQYF. Drawing the rest from reference TRBV2 and TRBJ2-3, the complete variable domain is EPEVTQTPSHQVTQMGQEVILRCVPISNHLYFYWYRQILGQKVEFLVSFYNNEISEKSEIFDDQFSVERPDGSNFTLKIRSTKLEDSAMYFCASSETSGGVAQYFGPGTRLTVL.

J is TRBJ2-7 and V is TRBV5-1; TCRdb returns TRBD1, unconfirmable since there is no DNA. CDR1 is SGHRS and CDR2 is YFSETQ in the germline V gene. The CDR3 runs 18 residues. The CDR3 protein is CASSLVPRQGLSSYEQYF.

The genes are TRBV7-2 and TRBJ2-2. The CDR3 has 15 residues. Germline lookup yields CDR1 SGHTA and CDR2 FQGNSA. The CDR3 is CASSLTTSNTGELFF.

V gene TRBV24-1 combines with J gene TRBJ2-3. The CDR3 totals 15 residues. Germline V gene sequence: CDR1 KGHDR, CDR2 SFDVKD. CDR3 sequence: CATSDLWDGTDTQYF.

This chain connects TRBV11-3 to TRBJ2-7; the TCRdb call, TRBD2, lacks DNA for checking. The germline CDR1 and CDR2 sequences are SGHNT and YENEEA. CDR3 length: 15 residues. CDR3: CASSSETSGSYEQYF.

The chain employs TRBV7-9 and TRBJ2-3; TCRdb picks TRBD2, but there is no DNA to check that call. This CDR3 has 16 amino acids. Germline loops: CDR1 SEHNR, CDR2 FQNEAQ (reference sequence). CDR3 loop: CASSPSASSGRNTQYF.

This sequence joins TRBV5-1 and TRBJ2-1; the TCRdb D gene call, TRBD2, has no DNA to confirm it. The CDR3 consists of 14 residues. Germline CDR1 SGHRS, CDR2 YFSETQ. The CDR3 spells CATRIAGVNNEQFF.

This rearrangement joins TRBV12-3 or TRBV12-4 to TRBJ2-7. This CDR3 has 14 amino acids. CDR3: CASSFSRNGYEQYF.

This chain uses TRBV29-1 with TRBJ1-2; TCRdb selects TRBD1, and the lack of DNA leaves this call unchecked. Germline assignment: CDR1 SQVTM and CDR2 ANQGSEA. The length of the CDR3 is 14 residues. This chain's CDR3 is CSVEDYRGADGYTF.

V gene TRBV6-5 combines with J gene TRBJ2-5; TCRdb proposes TRBD1, but this gene call is untestable without DNA. CDR1 MNHEY and CDR2 SVGAGI come from the germline V gene. This CDR3 has 15 residues. CDR3 sequence reads: CASSRTSTGQETQYF.

The rearrangement links TRBV4-1 to TRBJ2-1; TCRdb proposes TRBD2, but this gene call is untestable without DNA. Per germline, CDR1 MGHRA and CDR2 YSYEKL. The CDR3 runs 19 residues. The CDR3: CASREGGLAGGGSYNEQFF.

V gene TRBV10-2 combines with J gene TRBJ2-7; the TCRdb D gene call, TRBD1, has no DNA to confirm it. The CDR3 spans 14 residues. Germline V gene data show CDR1 as WSHSY and CDR2 as SAAADI. CDR3 region: CATDSGTGSFEQYF.

The chain's CDR3 is CASSLQGTRNTDTQYF. The rearrangement links TRBV5-1 to TRBJ2-3; TCRdb's assignment of TRBD1 cannot be checked, as there is no DNA. Germline V CDR1 and CDR2: SGHRS, YFSETQ. This CDR3 has 16 residues.

The chain carries TRBV4-1 and TRBJ2-4. There are 17 residues in the CDR3. Germline CDR1 MGHRA, CDR2 YSYEKL. The CDR3 region is CASSQVIQGDRENIQYF.

V is TRBV29-1 and J is TRBJ2-5; TCRdb indicates TRBD1, and absent DNA this call remains unverified. The CDR3 extends over 17 amino acids. Germline CDR1 is SQVTM and CDR2 is ANQGSEA. CDR3 residues: CSVEDQDRGGDQETQYF.

The gene calls are TRBV10-3 and TRBJ1-5; TCRdb proposes TRBD1, but this gene call is untestable without DNA. The germline gives CDR1 ENHRY, CDR2 SYGVKD. The CDR3 extends over 18 amino acids. This CDR3 reads CAISESAGQVNSNQPQHF.

V and J are TRBV18 and TRBJ1-1; TCRdb's D gene call, TRBD1, goes unchecked for lack of DNA. The CDR3 runs 12 residues. Germline CDR1 is KGHSH and CDR2 is LQKENI. The chain's CDR3 is CASSIDRTEAFF.